The sequence of this T cell receptor beta chain was determined in a study of T cell repertoires in cytomegalovirus infection. At the level of the study: CMV infection together with matching HLA type was indicated by public TCR beta signatures. Whole-study findings and limits: Cumulative frequency (of public TCR beta family members) identified carriers of CMV plus the relevant HLA. Dominating the ex vivo response were HLA-C-restricted CMV-specific TCR beta clonotypes.

In TCRdb, the reads were re-called with MiXCR into one record per CDR3 protein. The sample holds roughly 250,000 distinct CDR3 sequences; 22% are singletons and the top ten take roughly 18%. V was clipped by 0 bases and J by 0 bases, with 2 bases between them. The germline CDR1 and CDR2 sequences are MNHEY and SMNVEV (reference sequence). The CDR3 loop spans 13 amino acids. This clonotype was counted many times. Its matching antigen is unknown. Sequencing input: CD8+ T cells from PBMCs. This rearrangement joins TRBV27 to TRBJ1-1; D not resolved. The TCR originated in a human donor in good health (CMV status not recorded). Some clones in this sample may be carry-over from other donors' samples. Here the CDR3 DNA reads TGTGCCAGCAGTTTATCCGTGAACACTGAAGCTTTCTTT. Translated: CASSLSVNTEAFF.